This T cell receptor (beta chain) comes out of a study of response to subunit inactivated influenza vaccine. TCRdb re-analysed the RT-PCR reads in MiXCR, keeping a single row per CDR3 protein. The table has about 160,000 distinct CDR3 sequences, approximately 11% seen once. Germline loops: CDR1 KGHSH, CDR2 LQKENI. CDR3 length: 17 amino acids. The V segment lost 3 bases and the J segment 9 bases; nucleotides outside the gene matches: 19. The chain joins TRBV18 to TRBJ2-5; 7 nucleotides line up with TRBD1. The receptor was isolated from a man between 50 and 59 years old who received an inactivated influenza vaccine. Here the sequenced sample was non-naive T cells sorted from PBMCs, taken 40 to 50 days after vaccination. The CDR3 sequence: CASSPNTARTGRRAQYF. The CDR3 nucleotides read TGTGCCAGCTCACCCAACACGGCCAGGACAGGTCGGCGCGCCCAGTACTTC.